Shown below are 30 T cell receptor beta chains from a single sample sequenced in a study of PD-1 blockade in mismatch repair-deficient tumors. Sequenced by immunoSEQ multiplex PCR; TCRdb stores in-frame clones only, minus some. Among around 38,000 clones listed, roughly 83% were seen once. Sequencing used peripheral blood, obtained 4 weeks after starting pembrolizumab. Every receptor here comes from an adult with mismatch repair-deficient cancer.

This clone was detected once. The chain joins TRBV28 to TRBJ2-1; 10 nucleotides align to TRBD2. The CDR3 is 16 amino acids. The germline V gene has CDR1 MDHEN and CDR2 SYDVKM. With 1 base clipped from V and 6 bases from J, the junction kept 6 bases outside the gene matches. The chain's CDR3 is CASSLLGTSEINEQFF. Here the CDR3 DNA reads TGTGCCAGCAGTTTATTAGGGACTAGCGAAATCAATGAGCAGTTCTTC.

The J gene is TRBJ2-1, the V gene TRBV19, with 7 positions matching TRBD2. CDR1 and CDR2 from the germline V gene are LNHDA and SQIVND (reference sequence). The CDR3 extends over 17 amino acids. Trimming at V came to 1 base and at J to 4 bases, leaving 10 bases not matched to a gene. In DNA, the CDR3 is TGTGCCAGTAGTATAGTTTCCGGCGGGAGTTTATACAATGAGCAGTTCTTC. This translates into CASSIVSGGSLYNEQFF.

The chain couples TRBV6-5 to TRBJ1-3; D gene uncertain. V shed 5 bases and J shed 4 bases, with 9 bases lying between them. The CDR3 loop spans 13 amino acids. Germline CDR1 reads MNHEY; CDR2 reads SVGAGI. Here the CDR3 DNA reads TGTGCCAGCAGTACGGATGTCGGAAACACCATATATTTT. Amino acid sequence: CASSTDVGNTIYF.

The rearrangement joins TRBV19 to TRBJ2-1; TRBD2 is a possible D gene (6 bases). V lost 6 bases to trimming and J lost 9 bases, with 18 bases between them. The CDR3 totals 14 residues. CDR1 and CDR2 from the germline V gene are LNHDA and SQIVND (reference sequence). CDR3 sequence: CASRLGLPMGEQFF. For the CDR3, the DNA is TGTGCCAGTAGATTGGGACTCCCAATGGGTGAGCAGTTCTTC.

The chain couples TRBV28 to TRBJ2-7; tentatively, D is TRBD2 (6 bases). V lost 8 bases and J lost 4, with 18 bases in between. The CDR3 spans 14 residues. In germline, CDR1 is MDHEN, CDR2 SYDVKM. The CDR3 nucleotides read TGTGCCAGCCGGAGGGATAGTCCTCAATACGAGCAGTACTTC. Translating it yields CASRRDSPQYEQYF.

V and J are TRBV14 and TRBJ2-7; TRBD2 agrees at 7 bases. Germline values: CDR1 SGHDN, CDR2 FVKESK. Trimming cost V 0 bases and J 2 bases; bases outside gene matches: 7. The CDR3 sequence is 16 residues long. The CDR3 protein is CASSQDSLAVTYEQYF. DNA for the CDR3: TGTGCCAGCAGCCAAGATTCTCTAGCGGTAACCTACGAGCAGTACTTC.

The genes are TRBV2 and TRBJ1-5; the match to TRBD1 covers 7 bases. V shed 6 bases and J 2 bases; nucleotides not matched to a gene: 7. The CDR3 runs to 15 residues. The V gene's germline CDR1 is SNHLY and CDR2 FYNNEI. The CDR3 here is CASRETGTGNQPQHF. The DNA for the CDR3 is TGTGCCAGCAGGGAGACAGGGACGGGCAATCAGCCCCAGCATTTT.

CDR3: CASSVGLGTDTQYF. CDR3 bases: TGTGCCAGCAGCGTAGGACTCGGCACAGATACGCAGTATTTT. This rearrangement joins TRBV7-3 to TRBJ2-3, with D possibly TRBD2 on 5 matching bases. Per the germline V gene, CDR1 is SGHTA and CDR2 is FQGTGA. With 5 bases removed from V and 1 base from J, the gap between germline ends came to 10 bases. This CDR3 has 14 amino acids. Drawing the rest from reference TRBV7-3 and TRBJ2-3, the complete variable domain is GAGVSQTPSNKVTEKGKYVELRCDPISGHTALYWYRQSLGQGPEFLIYFQGTGAADDSGLPNDRFFAVRPEGSVSTLKIQRTERGDSAVYLCASSVGLGTDTQYFGPGTRLTVL.

The CDR3 sequence is CASSGLLAGEQYF. DNA of the CDR3: TGTGCCAGCAGCGGGCTACTAGCGGGGGAGCAGTACTTC. The chain recombines TRBV4-2 with TRBJ2-7; TRBD2 matches at 10 bases. The trim removed 5 bases at V and 7 bases at J, leaving 5 bases unmatched. The germline V gene encodes CDR1 LGHNA and CDR2 YNFKEQ. The CDR3 is made up of 13 amino acids.

This clone came up once. V and J are TRBV19 and TRBJ2-3; 12 bases are a match to TRBD2. The CDR3 extends over 19 amino acids. The V segment lost 3 bases and the J segment 2 bases; nucleotides outside the gene matches: 12. The V gene's germline CDR1 is LNHDA and CDR2 SQIVND (reference sequence). The CDR3 DNA is TGTGCCAGTAGTATTCGAAGCAGCGCTAGCGGGGGGGACACAGATACGCAGTATTTT. It encodes CASSIRSSASGGDTDTQYF.

The chain combines TRBV19 with TRBJ1-5, with 7 bases lining up with TRBD1. The germline CDR1 and CDR2 sequences are LNHDA and SQIVND (reference sequence). The CDR3 runs to 15 residues. Germline trimming cut 5 bases from V and 6 bases from J; bases unmatched to any gene: 10. This CDR3 is CASSRHGQDGQPQHF. The CDR3 bases are TGTGCCAGTAGTCGTCACGGACAGGATGGTCAGCCCCAGCATTTT.

The CDR3 is CASSPRLAKNIQYF. DNA for the CDR3: TGTGCCAGCTCACCGAGGCTAGCCAAAAACATTCAGTACTTC. This sequence joins TRBV18 and TRBJ2-4; D gene unclear. CDR1 and CDR2 from the germline V gene are KGHSH and LQKENI. Trimming shortened V by 3 bases and J by 0 bases, and 6 bases separated the two germline ends. The CDR3 length is 14 residues.

This clone was recorded once. The J gene is TRBJ1-1, the V gene TRBV30; D not resolved. Germline V CDR1 and CDR2: GTSNPN, SVGIG (reference sequence). The V and J ends lost 5 bases and 8 bases respectively, with 12 bases between them. This CDR3 is 11 amino acids long. CDR3 sequence (DNA): TGTGCCTGGGCTCGAGGGCTGGAAGCTTTCTTT. Protein product: CAWARGLEAFF.

The chain joins TRBV19 to TRBJ1-3; 8 bases are shared with TRBD1. The CDR3 has 14 amino acids. J gave up 0 bases and V 8 bases, and 3 bases lay outside the gene matches. Germline CDR1 reads LNHDA; CDR2 reads SQIVND (reference sequence). As DNA, the CDR3 is TGTGCCAGTGGACAGGGAATCTCTGGAAACACCATATATTTT. Residues: CASGQGISGNTIYF.

The chain uses TRBV27 and TRBJ2-7, with a possible D match to TRBD2 (5 bases). V lost 3 bases to trimming and J lost 2 bases, with 8 bases between them. CDR1 is MNHEY and CDR2 is SMNVEV in the germline V gene (reference sequence). The CDR3 runs 13 residues. The CDR3 sequence is CASSFTSAYEQYF. The DNA for the CDR3 is TGTGCCAGCAGTTTCACTAGTGCCTACGAGCAGTACTTC.

The chain is built from TRBV13 and TRBJ2-3, with a possible D match to TRBD2 (5 bases). The germline gives CDR1 PRHDT, CDR2 FYEKMQ (reference sequence). The V and J ends lost 2 bases and 5 bases respectively, with 8 bases between them. The CDR3 is made up of 13 amino acids. CDR3 residues: CASSLIGGDTQYF. In DNA, the CDR3 is TGTGCCAGCAGCTTAATCGGAGGAGATACGCAGTATTTT.

The rearrangement uses TRBV4-3 and TRBJ2-2; unclear D gene. The CDR3 contains 13 residues. Trimming removed 3 bases at V and 6 bases at J, with 8 bases between. Germline V CDR1 and CDR2: LGHNA, YSLEER. Here the CDR3 DNA reads TGCGCCAGCAGCCACTCCGGTTCCGGGGAGCTGTTTTTT. This codes for CASSHSGSGELFF.

The chain uses TRBV25-1 and TRBJ2-2, with 8 bases aligning to TRBD1. CDR1 and CDR2 from the germline V gene are MGHDK and SYGVNS. J lost 1 base, V lost 6 bases, and 7 bases had no gene match. The CDR3 loop spans 16 amino acids. CDR3 in DNA: TGTGCCAGCAGGGACAGGGACGGGAAGAACACCGGGGAGCTGTTTTTT. Residues: CASRDRDGKNTGELFF.

The chain employs TRBV7-9 and TRBJ2-7, with a weak D call TRBD1 (6 bases). The V end was cut by 2 bases, the J end by 1 base, with 9 bases between. This CDR3 has 14 residues. Germline V gene sequence: CDR1 SEHNR, CDR2 FQNEAQ (reference sequence). The CDR3 here is CASSLWGPSYEQYF. CDR3 DNA: TGTGCCAGCAGCTTATGGGGGCCTTCCTACGAGCAGTACTTC.

The rearrangement joins TRBV12-5 to TRBJ2-7; D might be TRBD1 (5 bases). Germline CDR1 and CDR2: LGHNT and FRNRAP. Trimming took off 3 bases at V and 7 bases at J, with 10 bases between the two ends. The CDR3 length is 12 residues. CDR3 region: CASGFAGNEQYF. CDR3 DNA sequence: TGTGCTAGTGGTTTCGCAGGGAATGAGCAGTACTTC.

The V call is TRBV11-2, the J call TRBJ2-7; TRBD2 aligns across 7 bases. Per germline, CDR1 SGHAT and CDR2 FQNNGV. V lost 2 bases to trimming and J lost 3 bases; unmatched junction nucleotides: 7. The CDR3 runs to 15 residues. In nucleotides, the CDR3 is TGTGCCAGCAGCTTAAATACGGCGGGAGTCTACGAGCAGTACTTC. Translation: CASSLNTAGVYEQYF.

This chain links TRBV21-1 with TRBJ2-4; the D call TRBD2 from the table was never checked on the DNA. TRBV21-1 is deemed a pseudogene. The length of the CDR3 is 17 residues. The CDR3 nucleotides are TGTGCCAGCAGCAAAGTCGAGCTAGCGGGATCCAAAAACATTCAGTACTTC. Translated: CASSKVELAGSKNIQYF.

This clone was found a few times. This chain joins TRBV5-8 and TRBJ2-1; 15 nucleotides line up with TRBD2. The CDR3 consists of 16 residues. V lost 3 bases to trimming and J lost 6 bases; unmatched junction nucleotides: 4. From germline, CDR1 is SGHTS and CDR2 YDEGEE. DNA of the CDR3: TGTGCCAGCAGCTGGCAGGGACTAGCGGGAGGCAATGAGCAGTTCTTC. Translated, it gives CASSWQGLAGGNEQFF.

Comments on this clone: This sample includes further DNA sequences coding for the same CDR3. The V gene is TRBV7-2, the J gene TRBJ2-7; D gene ambiguous. CDR1 is SGHTA, CDR2 FQGNSA, per germline. CDR3 length: 12 residues. V was shortened by 2 bases and J by 6 bases, with 8 bases between the two germline ends. CDR3 sequence: CASSLSWGEQYF. CDR3 coding DNA: TGTGCCAGCAGCTTATCTTGGGGCGAGCAGTACTTC.

The chain employs TRBV5-1 and TRBJ2-1; weak D call: TRBD2 (6 bases). The germline V gene encodes CDR1 SGHRS and CDR2 YFSETQ. The CDR3 has 16 residues. The ends were cut back, 2 bases at V and 6 bases at J, with 18 bases in the middle. CDR3 residues: CASSFYRDSPPNEQFF. CDR3 coding DNA: TGCGCCAGCAGCTTCTACCGGGACTCCCCCCCCAATGAGCAGTTCTTC. Supplemented by reference TRBV5-1 and TRBJ2-1, the full variable domain reads KAGVTQTPRYLIKTRGQQVTLSCSPISGHRSVSWYQQTPGQGLQFLFEYFSETQRNKGNFPGRFSGRQFSNSRSEMNVSTLELGDSALYLCASSFYRDSPPNEQFFGPGTRLTVL.

The rearrangement joins TRBV11-3 to TRBJ2-7; TRBD2 agrees at 7 bases. CDR1 is SGHNT and CDR2 is YENEEA in the germline V gene. Losses at the gene ends were 1 base for V and 1 base for J; bases not matched to a gene: 4. The CDR3 is made up of 15 amino acids. The CDR3 nucleotides are TGTGCCAGCAGCTTAGGGACTAGGATGTCCTACGAGCAGTACTTC. It translates to CASSLGTRMSYEQYF. Complete variable domain (other parts from reference TRBV11-3 and TRBJ2-7): EAGVVQSPRYKIIEKKQPVAFWCNPISGHNTLYWYLQNLGQGPELLIRYENEEAVDDSQLPKDRFSAERLKGVDSTLKIQPAELGDSAVYLCASSLGTRMSYEQYFGPGTRLTVT.

The chain recombines TRBV5-1 with TRBJ2-5, with TRBD2 identical over 8 bases. Germline CDR1 and CDR2: SGHRS and YFSETQ. The trim removed 5 bases at V and 5 bases at J, leaving 11 bases unmatched. CDR3 size: 15 residues. The CDR3 region has the DNA TGCGCCAGCAGAAGTAGCGGGATAGAGGCGGAGACCCAGTACTTC. It translates to CASRSSGIEAETQYF.

This clone came up once. The V and J genes are TRBV5-4 and TRBJ2-1, with 7 bases lining up with TRBD2. V was clipped by 4 bases and J by 1 base; unmatched bases: 11. There are 17 residues in the CDR3. CDR1 SGHNT and CDR2 YYREEE come from the germline V gene (reference sequence). The CDR3 here is CASSAGLVGGSYNEQFF. CDR3 bases: TGTGCCAGCAGCGCCGGTCTAGTGGGAGGGTCCTACAATGAGCAGTTCTTC.

Here the CDR3 DNA reads TGTGCCAGCAGCTTGCTGGAAAACTATGGCTACACCTTC. This codes for CASSLLENYGYTF. This chain joins TRBV5-6 and TRBJ1-2; no clear D gene. Germline V gives CDR1 SGHDT, CDR2 YYEEEE. The V end was cut by 1 base, the J end by 2 bases, with 6 bases between. The CDR3 runs to 13 residues.

This CDR3 reads CASRVHLGSYNEQFF. In nucleotides, the CDR3 is TGTGCCAGCAGAGTGCACCTAGGCTCCTACAATGAGCAGTTCTTC. The chain links TRBV6-5 to TRBJ2-1; D is unresolved. The V gene's germline CDR1 is MNHEY and CDR2 SVGAGI. The CDR3 spans 15 residues. Trimming removed 6 bases at V and 0 bases at J, with 12 bases between.